This is a list of T cell receptor beta chains from one sample in a study of blood T cell repertoires in COVID-19. Measured with immunoSEQ multiplex PCR; TCRdb has only the in-frame clones, and not every one. The repertoire consists of about 42,000 clones, with roughly 76% occurring once and the leading ten covering under 9%. What was sequenced was peripheral blood. Receptors originate from a man between 70 and 80 years old with active or convalescent COVID-19. Both conserved end residues are part of each CDR3. The order of the fields is CDR3 protein, D gene, V gene, J gene. A D gene is named only where the DNA matches it firmly.

CDR3: CASRERTRRGMALNITEAFF
D: -
V: TRBV27
J: TRBJ1-1

CDR3: CASSQDRNTGELFF
D: -
V: TRBV4-2
J: TRBJ2-2

CDR3: CASSLYGRSSYNEQFF
D: -
V: TRBV27
J: TRBJ2-1

CDR3: CASSPPGMRVSGYTF
D: -
V: TRBV18
J: TRBJ1-2

CDR3: CASSFALSRTNEQFF
D: -
V: TRBV11-2
J: TRBJ2-1

CDR3: CASIGGAQPQHF
D: -
V: TRBV28
J: TRBJ1-5

CDR3: CATGTNRGTNGYTF
D: TRBD1
V: TRBV6-5
J: TRBJ1-2

CDR3: CASNLQASSGANVLTF
D: -
V: TRBV5-1
J: TRBJ2-6

CDR3: CASSEGSSYNSPLHF
D: -
V: TRBV6-1
J: TRBJ1-6

CDR3: CATSRDSSYEQYF
D: -
V: TRBV15
J: TRBJ2-7

CDR3: CAWGGTSGAYNEQFF
D: TRBD2
V: TRBV30
J: TRBJ2-1

CDR3: CASQRDREASSPLHF
D: TRBD1
V: TRBV11-2
J: TRBJ1-6

CDR3: CASGLGQKANEKLFF
D: -
V: TRBV10-2
J: TRBJ1-4

CDR3: CASRSQVNYGYTF
D: -
V: TRBV6-5
J: TRBJ1-2

CDR3: CASSQVGQGGNQPQHF
D: TRBD1
V: TRBV4-1
J: TRBJ1-5

CDR3: CASAGVSNTEAFF
D: -
V: TRBV2
J: TRBJ1-1

CDR3: CASSEERGGHSPLHF
D: -
V: TRBV6-1
J: TRBJ1-6

CDR3: CASSATGTWDSPLHF
D: -
V: TRBV19
J: TRBJ1-6

CDR3: CASLKGQGEETQYF
D: TRBD1
V: TRBV2
J: TRBJ2-5

CDR3: CSVTPGGGGTDTQYF
D: TRBD2
V: TRBV29-1
J: TRBJ2-3

CDR3: CASSGVGQSYEQYF
D: -
V: TRBV2
J: TRBJ2-7

CDR3: CAIGAGQGFEQYF
D: TRBD1
V: TRBV10-3
J: TRBJ2-7

CDR3: CASSQMRGFQETQYF
D: TRBD2
V: TRBV3-1/TRBV3-2
J: TRBJ2-5

CDR3: CAWSEPGFSNEKLFF
D: -
V: TRBV30
J: TRBJ1-4

CDR3: CASSLDRGRGSPLHF
D: TRBD1
V: TRBV5-1
J: TRBJ1-6

CDR3: CASNPGGGVQSPLHF
D: -
V: TRBV9
J: TRBJ1-6

CDR3: CASRPRTGEETQYF
D: TRBD1
V: TRBV2
J: TRBJ2-5

CDR3: CAIRDPRGETQYF
D: -
V: TRBV10-3
J: TRBJ2-5